Each of the 11 T cell receptor beta chains below was sequenced from the same sample in a study of cytomegalovirus exposure and HLA in healthy donors. PCR used 60 Vbeta primers and 13 Jbeta primers. Assay: immunoSEQ multiplex PCR; the TCRdb copy retains only in-frame clones and omits some. The sample includes 150,000 to 200,000 clones, roughly 80% of them seen just once. Sequencing input: PBMCs. These receptors originate from a man aged 50 or older in good health and CMV-seronegative.

This clone was picked up one time. The V call is TRBV5-4, the J call TRBJ2-3; 7 nucleotides align to TRBD1. Germline CDR1 SGHNT, CDR2 YYREEE (reference sequence). V lost 3 bases and J lost 2; bases outside the gene matches: 9. This CDR3 spans 16 amino acids. The chain's CDR3 is CASSSGTVAVTDTQYF. CDR3 bases: TGTGCCAGCAGCTCGGGGACAGTGGCTGTCACAGATACGCAGTATTTT.

V is TRBV2 and J is TRBJ1-5, with 9 bases fitting TRBD1. The CDR3 spans 14 residues. Germline assignment: CDR1 SNHLY and CDR2 FYNNEI. After removal of 6 bases from V and 7 bases from J, the junction contained 7 bases not matched to a gene. CDR3 sequence (DNA): TGTGCCAGCAGCCTTAGGACAGGGGCCCAGCCCCAGCATTTT. It is translated as CASSLRTGAQPQHF.

With regard to this clone: Mismatch with germline at one junction end may stem from a read error. The gene calls are TRBV7-9 and TRBJ1-1; D gene uncertain. This CDR3 region has 15 residues. Germline V gene lookup returns CDR1 SEHNR and CDR2 FQNEAQ (reference sequence). CDR3 DNA: TGTTCCAGCACACCCGGGGAGGGCGGGGACACTGAAGCTTTCTTT. It specifies CSSTPGEGGDTEAFF. The whole variable domain, remainder taken from reference TRBV7-9 and TRBJ1-1, is DTGVSQNPRHKITKRGQNVTFRCDPISEHNRLYWYRQTLGQGPEFLTYFQNEAQLEKSRLLSDRFSAERPKGSFSTLEIQRTEQGDSAMYLCSSTPGEGGDTEAFFGQGTRLTVV.

This chain uses TRBV30 with TRBJ1-3; a weak D match, TRBD1 (6 bases). V lost 1 base, J lost 2 bases, and 15 bases lay in between. The CDR3 is made up of 16 amino acids. Germline V lookup: CDR1 GTSNPN, CDR2 SVGIG (reference sequence). CDR3 loop: CAWSEGGRPTGNTIYF. CDR3 sequence (DNA): TGTGCCTGGAGTGAAGGGGGAAGGCCCACTGGAAACACCATATATTTT.

J is TRBJ2-2 and V is TRBV5-1; 10 bases align to TRBD1. Losses at the gene ends were 1 base for V and 4 bases for J; bases not matched to a gene: 4. CDR3 length equals 16 residues. The germline CDR1 and CDR2 sequences are SGHRS and YFSETQ. The CDR3 nucleotides are TGCGCCAGCAGCTTGCAGGGACAGGGGCCCACCGGGGAGCTGTTTTTT. Residues: CASSLQGQGPTGELFF.

In this sample, this clone turned up a few times. The chain couples TRBV25-1 to TRBJ2-7; TRBD1 matches at 9 bases. Germline-derived CDR1 and CDR2 are MGHDK and SYGVNS. Trimming at V came to 8 bases and at J to 3 bases, leaving 11 bases not matched to a gene. The CDR3 spans 15 residues. The CDR3 sequence is CASSRGTGGGYEQYF. The CDR3 bases are TGTGCCAGCTCTAGGGGTACAGGGGGCGGCTACGAGCAGTACTTC.

The chain has TRBV6-5 and TRBJ2-3, with 8 nucleotides matching TRBD2. The germline V gene encodes CDR1 MNHEY and CDR2 SVGAGI. After removal of 3 bases from V and 5 bases from J, the junction contained 4 bases not matched to a gene. The CDR3 extends over 14 amino acids. CDR3 nucleotides: TGTGCCAGCAGTTATTCGGGGGGGGGAGATACGCAGTATTTT. Protein sequence: CASSYSGGGDTQYF.

There are a few counts of this clone. The chain couples TRBV7-2 to TRBJ1-1; possible D gene TRBD1, 5 bases. V dropped 3 bases and J dropped 3 bases, with 11 bases sitting between them. Germline V gene lookup returns CDR1 SGHTA and CDR2 FQGNSA. The CDR3 covers 14 residues. CDR3 sequence: CASSFEGTYTEAFF. In nucleotides, the CDR3 is TGTGCCAGCAGCTTCGAGGGGACTTACACTGAAGCTTTCTTT.

The rearrangement links TRBV5-4 to TRBJ2-5; D is undetermined. V lost 3 bases, J lost 1 base, and 7 bases lay in between. CDR1 is SGHNT and CDR2 is YYREEE in the germline V gene (reference sequence). The CDR3 runs 13 residues. The CDR3 DNA reads TGTGCCAGCAGCTCCTTCCTCCAAGAGACCCAGTACTTC. It specifies CASSSFLQETQYF.

This chain uses TRBV7-9 with TRBJ2-7, with D possibly matching TRBD2 (6 bases). Germline V gene data show CDR1 as SEHNR and CDR2 as FQNEAQ (reference sequence). This CDR3 is 16 amino acids long. Trimming stripped 1 base from V and 5 bases from J, with 18 bases between. This chain's CDR3 is CASSLDAGRRENEQYF. As DNA, the CDR3 is TGTGCCAGCAGCTTAGATGCGGGGCGCAGAGAGAACGAGCAGTACTTC.

This chain connects TRBV15 to TRBJ2-1, with 8 bases identical to TRBD1. The CDR3 runs 15 residues. V lost 5 bases, J lost 7 bases, and 10 bases stayed unmatched. Germline CDR1 and CDR2: LNHNV and YYDKDF (reference sequence). The CDR3 bases are TGTGCCACCAGCTTGAGACAGGGGAAGTCGAATGAGCAGTTCTTC. Encoded protein: CATSLRQGKSNEQFF.